This T cell receptor beta chain derives from a study of T-cell memory formation after mild COVID-19. Study overall: Clusters were largely donor specific.

Study-wide results and caveats: Clones shrinking from day 15 to 85 showed even CD4/CD8 mixes; later expanders tilted CD4+.

This clonotype was seen ten or more times. The antigen is not known. The ends lost 4 bases at V and 10 bases at J; junction bases unmatched: 6. CDR1 and CDR2 from the germline V gene are SGDLS and YYNGEE. The CDR3 sequence is 14 residues long. TCRdb independently ran MiXCR on the 5' RACE reads; one entry per CDR3 protein. Of about 350,000 distinct CDR3 sequences in the sample, 13% to 15% are singletons; the top ten hold roughly 22%. This TCR was sampled from a man aged 18 to 30 who had mild COVID-19 (a few samples of this study predate the infection). Cell type and time point are not known. The sample was PBMCs or a T cell subset sorted from them (not recorded which). The rearrangement joins TRBV9 to TRBJ1-6; 9 bases are a match to TRBD1. The CDR3 region is CASSHDRGRSPLHF. The CDR3 DNA follows: TGTGCCAGCAGCCATGACAGGGGGAGATCACCCCTCCACTTT.